This T cell receptor (beta chain) was found in a study of shared clonotypes between healthy human individuals (dated by TCRdb to 2019 to 2021). With respect to the entire study: The cohort included three men and a couple of women between 18 and 49 years of age. For each donor, CD4 naive and CD4 memory were each given three plates, CD8 naive was given two plates, and CD8 memory was given one plate. The study deeply sequenced blood TCR repertoires of about 5 healthy adults to estimate repertoire size and the extent of clonotype sharing between individuals. To increase sequencing depth and limit assay-specific biases, different laboratories used diverse techniques to prepare libraries and sequence TCR repertoires. Leukapheresis yielded between about 0.94 and 8.9 billion PBMCs per donor. Study-wide conclusions, independent of this receptor: When a few donors were compared, the shared fraction of clonotypes was roughly 5% for naive CD4, around 3.5% for naive CD8, 2% to 2.5% for memory CD4, and under 0.5% for memory CD8. Incomplete sequencing was indicated by rarefaction of sorted-subset datasets, despite the large sequencing depth. Pairwise subsampling indicated that sequencing depth was expected to affect the degree of clonotype sharing among donors. Larger estimated clonotype richness was generally found for naive subsets than for memory subsets. Compared with non-shared clonotypes, the clonotypes found in all four sorted-subset donors had higher generation probabilities. Sampling was restricted to blood, and TCR repertoires in tissue are likely to differ from TCR repertoires in blood. The small number of donors limited the genetic and exposure-history diversity represented.

TCR CDR3 regions were amplified from genomic DNA by multiplex PCR using the deep immunoSEQ assay. Genomic DNA extracted from each cell subset was distributed evenly over all wells of several immunoSEQ 96-well plates, and each plate served as one replicate. For sorted subsets, approximately 200 ng of genomic DNA, equivalent to tens of thousands of T cell genomes, went into each replicate PCR. The purified libraries were quantified using a Qubit 3.0 fluorometer, sized with a Bioanalyzer 2100, and then quantified again using the KAPA Library Quantification kit. Each immunoSEQ 96-well plate was sequenced on its own single-read 150-cycle Illumina NextSeq 550 flow cell. The original pipeline was this. Because only junctional sequences without quality scores were contained in the immunoSEQ output, filtering matching that applied to full-length reads could not be performed. To assign V/J genes and CDR3, sequences were annotated using PyIR, a Python wrapper for IgBLAST v1.9, with IMGT germline references. Any read was removed if the V/J assignment was weak (E-value above 1e-6), the CDR3 was missing, or the read contained stop codons, out-of-frame junctions, or ambiguous translated residues. V3J clonotypes were defined by identical inferred V gene, J gene, and CDR3 amino acid sequence. Percentage overlap between repertoires was computed as shared unique clonotypes divided by the size of the smaller repertoire. Repertoire richness was assessed with RTK rarefaction, the Chao1 estimator, and Recon v2.1 estimates of unobserved clonotypes. Generation probabilities were computed with OLGA for all TCRbeta clonotypes obtained by the gDNA method from four donors. TCRdb obtained this table from immuneACCESS and retained in-frame rearrangements with V and J assigned. These tables miss some clones; where compared with another copy, unresolved V genes account for less than half of the shortfall, and the remainder is unexplained. The D gene and trimming were derived from the DNA, and the V and J assignments and clone size from that table. This sample has some 900,000 clones in its table, and over 60% of those were observed once. About 1.5% of the sample belongs to the ten largest clones.

With regard to this clone: The target of this receptor is not known. Qualities for individual bases were not recorded, and no much larger clone is one base off.

The donors were healthy, HIV-negative adults with no recently reported acute infections or vaccinations. Every donor was a Caucasian adult living in Nashville, Tennessee, USA. CD4+ T cells were enriched by magnetic negative selection, after which naive cells were positively selected on CD45RA and the negative fraction was taken as the memory subset. After blood collection by leukapheresis, PBMCs were isolated using Ficoll-Histopaque density gradient centrifugation and then cryopreserved in the vapor phase of liquid nitrogen. Analytical flow cytometry was used to check the purity and quantity of every magnetically sorted T cell population. From each sorted fraction, genomic DNA was isolated and quantified by UV absorbance on a Nanodrop 2000c. CDR1 and CDR2 (SGHNT, YYREEE) derive from the germline V gene (reference sequence). Including the terminal cysteine and phenylalanine, the CDR3 comprises 14 residues. Only the CDR3 part of the read is kept: 42 bases, read in frame from the first base. V drops 0 bases and J drops 2 bases, leaving 8 bases in between.

Here the chain combines TRBV5-4 and TRBJ1-1; too little of a D gene remains to name it. The sequence came from a young man in good health. The sample taken for sequencing was memory CD4+ T cells sorted from blood. The cell subset or site label for this specimen denotes: CD45RA-negative fraction. The CDR3 protein: CASSLGLGNTEAFF. The DNA sequence reads TGTGCCAGCAGCTTGGGGTTGGGAAACACTGAAGCTTTCTTT.